Sequencing of this TCR beta chain was carried out in a study of cytomegalovirus exposure and HLA in healthy donors. This CDR3 is 15 amino acids long. The V gene lost 3 bases and the J gene lost 4 bases, with 14 bases spanning the gap. From germline, CDR1 is LGHNA and CDR2 YNFKEQ. The study ran its PCR with 60 Vbeta and 13 Jbeta primers. Method: immunoSEQ multiplex PCR; TCRdb's copy keeps in-frame clones and lacks some. This sample yields about 90,000 clones, of which 70% to 90% are seen a single time; 2.3% belongs to the top ten. The source material was PBMCs. This TCR was recovered from a man aged 18 to 30 in good health and CMV-seronegative. The chain uses TRBV4-2 and TRBJ2-3, with TRBD1 as a possible D gene (6 bases). CDR3: CASSQIQGSPDTQYF. The CDR3 DNA is TGTGCCAGCAGCCAGATACAGGGTAGTCCAGATACGCAGTATTTT.